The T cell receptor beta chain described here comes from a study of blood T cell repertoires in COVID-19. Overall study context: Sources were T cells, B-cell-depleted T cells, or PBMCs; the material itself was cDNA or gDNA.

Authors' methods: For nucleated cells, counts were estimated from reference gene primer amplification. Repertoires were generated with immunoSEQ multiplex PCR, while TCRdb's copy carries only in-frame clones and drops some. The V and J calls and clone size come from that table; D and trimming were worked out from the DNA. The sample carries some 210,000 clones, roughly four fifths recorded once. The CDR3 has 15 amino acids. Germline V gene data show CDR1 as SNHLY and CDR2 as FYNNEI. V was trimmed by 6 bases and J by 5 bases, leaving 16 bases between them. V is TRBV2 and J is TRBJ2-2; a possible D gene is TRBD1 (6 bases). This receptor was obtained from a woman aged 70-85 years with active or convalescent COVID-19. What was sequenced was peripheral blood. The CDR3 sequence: CASRGDTSETGELFF. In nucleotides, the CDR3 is TGTGCCAGCAGGGGGGACACGTCCGAGACCGGGGAGCTGTTTTTT.